One TCR beta chain is described in this entry. This clonotype was counted ten times or more. Its specific antigen is unknown. Per-base quality was not reported, and no clone a single base away is much larger than it. The sample's time point label, decoded: newly diagnosed GD, antithyroid drugs for less than 3 months. RNA was extracted from PBMCs in TRIzol for both TCR sequencing and RNA sequencing. Graves' disease was diagnosed according to American Thyroid Association guidelines. Recruitment of patients was carried out at an endocrinology department in Xi'an, China. Each patient gave approximately 9 milliliters of peripheral blood, collected in an EDTA anticoagulant tube. Ficoll Paque Plus density gradient separation was used to isolate PBMCs, and no further T cell sorting was performed. An Agilent 2100 Bioanalyzer and agarose gel were used to check RNA quality, while a NanoDrop 2000 measured RNA concentration.

The V and J ends are trimmed by 4 bases and 0 bases, leaving 13 bases between them. From its cysteine to its phenylalanine, the CDR3 spans 15 amino acids. Just the 45-base CDR3 DNA is kept, in frame starting at base 1. CDR1 SGHVS and CDR2 FQNEAQ were looked up in the germline V gene. This specimen belongs to a study of regulatory T cells in long-lasting Graves disease (dated by TCRdb to 2020 to 2022). General notes on the study: Patients with newly diagnosed Graves' disease had been on antithyroid drugs for under 3 months. The study was conducted in China and was registered as a clinical trial. A total of some 33 samples were covered by TCR sequencing, comprising some 13 persistent and roughly 20 newly diagnosed Graves' disease patients. This study used TCR sequencing and RNA sequencing of peripheral blood to compare persistent Graves' disease patients against newly diagnosed Graves' disease patients. Overall study results and their limits: Persistent patients shared more public clonotypes among themselves (around 3,000) than newly diagnosed patients did (about 900). Persistent disease showed preferential use of TRBV28, TRBJ1-2 and TRBJ2-5, whereas newly diagnosed disease favored TRBV20-1 and TRBJ2-1. The authors noted that the small sample size was a limitation that may lower accuracy. Lower TCR Shannon entropy and fewer highly expanded clones were observed in persistent Graves' disease patients than in newly diagnosed patients, which suggested clonal expansion. The study examined only peripheral blood because the primary lesion, thyroid tissue, could not be accessed. Sequencing and analysis were limited to the TCR beta chain.

Library preparation was by multiplex PCR. The data were produced on an Illumina HiSeq 4000. CDR3 regions were amplified by Arm-PCR with iRepertoire HTBI primers to construct TCR beta libraries. Before sequencing, the PCR products went through gel purification. Per the source publication's procedure: A total of some 60 TRBV and 14 TRBJ segments were identified across samples and were used for gene usage analysis of CDR3 amino acid clonotypes. COPE and FqMerger were used to merge filtered high-quality paired reads into contigs. BLAST was used to align contigs to the IMGT TRBV, TRBD and TRBJ reference genes, and CDR3 was defined following IMGT. Any clonotype with a frequency above 0.1% was classified as a highly expanded clone. Repertoire diversity was measured by Shannon entropy, and V-J evenness by the Gini coefficient. A clonotype was considered public if more than one individual shared it. TCRdb cleaned the public reads at Q25 with fastp, built clones with MiXCR and kept in-frame beta chains. Under each unique CDR3 protein, matching rows form one entry showing the most common genes and DNA. The authors' filters were not applied to this entry. This sample has roughly 410,000 distinct CDR3 sequences in its table, and around 16% of those were observed once. The top ten hold about 8.2% of the sample.

These data also featured in a second study, about T cells in Graves' hyperthyroidism and ophthalmopathy. The second paper further reports: Stable Graves' hyperthyroidism was defined as no progression to ophthalmopathy during 18 months of follow-up. Hyperthyroidism patients were newly diagnosed, had a disease duration of under 2 months, and were aged 18 to 65 years. The study excluded patients with uncontrolled infections, other autoimmune diseases, pregnancy or lactation. Clinical symptoms, serum thyroxine and TRAb, thyroid ultrasound, and orbital computed tomography formed the basis for the diagnoses. The TCR CDR3 was subjected to a first round of RT-PCR using the HTBI primer set and the Qiagen OneStep RT-PCR kit. Blood samples also contained most of the expanded thyroid clonotypes (frequency above 0.001), which suggests that blood repertoires may reflect thyroid immune responses. In cross-validation, a model built on a 13 V-J signature told ophthalmopathy apart from stable hyperthyroidism with 85% to 90% sensitivity and roughly 81% specificity, and in testing the same model reached 80%/75%. In validation, progression to ophthalmopathy was predicted by the model with 70% to 71% sensitivity and around 75% specificity, a median of about 6.8 months before onset. TCR V-J signatures able to tell the groups apart were searched for in a discovery cohort of 100 patients, of whom under 45 had Graves' ophthalmopathy and about 60 had stable Graves' hyperthyroidism. Prospective prediction of ophthalmopathy was tested in an independent validation cohort consisting of some 20 hyperthyroidism patients and around 16 patients who later progressed to ophthalmopathy. For training and testing, the 95 to 100 patients in the discovery cohort were randomly divided in a 7:3 ratio. Thyroid tissue and blood T-cell repertoires from six Graves' hyperthyroidism patients were also compared in the study. After sampling, hyperthyroidism patients received methimazole starting at 30 mg daily, and ophthalmopathy patients received high-dose intravenous methylprednisolone. Libraries were constructed in a second round of multiplex PCR, after which size selection and purification were performed. Paired-end sequencing of the libraries was performed with 100 bp reads on an Illumina HiSeq2000. SOAPnuke was used to process the raw data, throwing out any read that contained adapters or uncalled bases, had a mean Phred below 15, or lacked an exact constant-primer or identifier match. High-quality paired reads were merged with COPE v1.2.5, and unique nucleotide sequences were defined as clonotypes. MiTCR v1.1 was used to align the clonotypes against IMGT TRBV, TRBD and TRBJ reference segments. The analysis included only V-J combinations with a frequency above 0.0001, which together covered around 99% of the repertoires. The TCS score was defined as F50 (clonal expansion) divided by E x V (chaos), with BLOSUM62-based TCRdist calculated between CDR3 peptides within each V-J. Welch's t-statistics and random forest reduced fewer than 600 V-J features to about 12, which were used in a naive Bayes classifier (R e1071). No statistical method was used to set the sample size in advance, and investigators knew the group allocation. TCR Vbeta CDR3 sequencing of roughly 140 peripheral blood samples (over 40 ophthalmopathy, 70 to 85 hyperthyroidism and roughly 17 progressor patients) is reported in the paper.

The specimen comprised peripheral blood mononuclear cells (PBMCs), sampled at new diagnosis, from a patient treated with antithyroid drugs. This sequence was found in a middle-aged woman with Graves disease. Donor details come from another sample of the same person, matched by shared clones. This receptor chain uses TRBV7-8 and TRBJ2-7; the D gene is unclear. The CDR3 corresponds to CASSSTIVFSYEQYF. The nucleotide sequence is TGTGCCAGCAGCTCCACCATTGTTTTCTCCTACGAGCAGTACTTC.